This entry lists 28 T cell receptor beta chains sequenced from one sample in a study of regulatory T cells. Points from the study as a whole: In CD3G-deficient patients, conventional CD4+ T cells were enriched for hydrophobic CDR3 residues at positions 6 and 7.

The PCR used 52 TRBV and 13 TRBJ primers. Profiled with immunoSEQ multiplex PCR; TCRdb holds only in-frame clones, not every one. The sample holds over 25,000 clones, over 90% seen once. Antigen specificity for these receptors is unknown. Sequenced: conventional CD4+ T cells sorted from blood. Receptors originate from a child between 2 and 9 years old with CD3G deficiency.

The V call is TRBV12-5, the J call TRBJ2-3, with D perhaps being TRBD1 or TRBD2 (5 bases each). The CDR3 runs 13 residues. Germline V lookup: CDR1 LGHNT, CDR2 FRNRAP. Trimming stripped 6 bases from V and 4 bases from J, with 11 bases between. CDR3 region: CASGGPPPDTQYF. CDR3 nucleotides: TGTGCTAGTGGGGGACCTCCCCCAGATACGCAGTATTTT. Together with reference TRBV12-5 and TRBJ2-3, the CDR3 gives the full variable domain: DARVTQTPRHKVTEMGQEVTMRCQPILGHNTVFWYRQTMMQGLELLAYFRNRAPLDDSGMPKDRFSAEMPDATLATLKIQPSEPRDSAVYFCASGGPPPDTQYFGPGTRLTVL.

The V and J genes are TRBV19 and TRBJ2-6, with D unresolved. Germline V gene sequence: CDR1 LNHDA, CDR2 SQIVND (reference sequence). The V gene lost 7 bases and the J gene lost 0 bases, with 16 bases spanning the gap. This CDR3 contains 17 residues. CDR3 sequence: CASNYRKIYSGANVLTF. The CDR3 coding sequence is TGTGCCAGTAACTACAGAAAAATATACTCTGGGGCCAACGTCCTGACTTTC.

The chain links TRBV28 to TRBJ1-1, with 7 bases lining up with TRBD1. The length of the CDR3 is 12 residues. Germline V CDR1 and CDR2: MDHEN, SYDVKM. V lost 6 bases to trimming and J lost 9 bases; unmatched junction nucleotides: 7. CDR3 DNA sequence: TGTGCCAGCAGGATAAGACAGGGACAAGCTTTCTTT. It translates to CASRIRQGQAFF.

This chain uses TRBV6-6 with TRBJ1-4, with unresolved D. This CDR3 is built from 13 residues. Germline values: CDR1 MNHNY, CDR2 SVGAGI (reference sequence). Deletions cut 7 bases from V and 5 bases from J, with 11 bases between. The CDR3 here is CASTPRRNEKLFF. CDR3 nucleotide sequence: TGTGCCAGCACTCCCAGGAGGAATGAAAAACTGTTTTTT.

The chain combines TRBV6-6 with TRBJ1-3; D is unclear. The germline gives CDR1 MNHNY, CDR2 SVGAGI (reference sequence). V gave up 7 bases and J gave up 0 bases, with 13 bases separating them. The CDR3 runs to 15 residues. The CDR3 spells CASKFGKSSGNTIYF. In nucleotides, the CDR3 is TGTGCCAGCAAATTTGGGAAAAGCTCTGGAAACACCATATATTTT.

The J gene is TRBJ2-7, the V gene TRBV11-2; D may be TRBD2 (5 bases). Looked up from germline, CDR1 is SGHAT and CDR2 is FQNNGV. V gave up 5 bases and J gave up 5 bases, with 13 bases separating them. The CDR3 has 13 amino acids. In DNA form, the CDR3 reads TGTGCCAGCAGCCCCGGACTTATCCACGAGCAGTACTTC. This sequence encodes CASSPGLIHEQYF.

The chain links TRBV6-1 to TRBJ2-5, with 7 bases that match TRBD2. The J call may not be correct, given that the DNA end is closer to TRBJ2-7. Germline V CDR1 and CDR2: MNHNS, SASEGT. This CDR3 is built from 14 residues. The CDR3 sequence: CASSGTSLSYEQYF. CDR3 DNA sequence: TGTGCCAGCAGTGGGACTAGTCTTTCCTACGAGCAGTACTTC.

The rearrangement uses TRBV11-2 and TRBJ2-6; 9 bases are shared with TRBD1. The ends lost 1 base at V and 2 bases at J; junction bases unmatched: 0. The V gene's germline CDR1 is SGHAT and CDR2 FQNNGV. CDR3 length: 16 amino acids. CDR3 loop: CASSLGQGAGANVLTF. The CDR3 DNA reads as TGTGCCAGCAGCTTAGGACAGGGGGCTGGGGCCAACGTCCTGACTTTC.

The table lists this clone with a count of one. The V and J genes are TRBV10-3 and TRBJ1-4, with 7 bases identical to TRBD1. Germline assignment: CDR1 ENHRY and CDR2 SYGVKD. The CDR3 length is 16 residues. The V segment lost 5 bases and the J segment 5 bases; nucleotides outside the gene matches: 11. CDR3 in amino acids: CAISRQGLGLNEKLFF. As DNA, the CDR3 is TGTGCCATCAGTAGACAGGGTTTGGGATTGAATGAAAAACTGTTTTTT.

V gene TRBV5-1 combines with J gene TRBJ2-3; TRBD1 is a possible D gene (6 bases). This CDR3 is built from 18 residues. V lost 0 bases to trimming and J lost 4 bases, with 21 bases between them. CDR1 SGHRS and CDR2 YFSETQ come from the germline V gene. CDR3 loop: CASSLVVRGLASADTQYF. The CDR3 bases are TGCGCCAGCAGCTTGGTGGTCAGGGGCCTAGCATCCGCAGATACGCAGTATTTT.

The chain recombines TRBV28 with TRBJ2-4; 10 nucleotides line up with TRBD1. This CDR3 is 16 amino acids long. Germline assignment: CDR1 MDHEN and CDR2 SYDVKM. Trimming at V came to 4 bases and at J to 1 base, leaving 4 bases not matched to a gene. CDR3 sequence reads: CASSSPGQGAKNIQYF. The DNA of the CDR3 is TGTGCCAGCAGTTCTCCGGGACAGGGGGCCAAAAACATTCAGTACTTC.

The chain links TRBV28 to TRBJ2-5, with TRBD2 as a possible D gene (5 bases). Germline values: CDR1 MDHEN, CDR2 SYDVKM. This CDR3 region has 14 residues. Trimming removed 6 bases at V and 4 bases at J, with 15 bases between. In DNA form, the CDR3 reads TGTGCCAGCAGCGTTTCGGGATCCGTAGAGACCCAGTACTTC. Translation: CASSVSGSVETQYF.

This chain uses TRBV11-2 with TRBJ2-6; D not certain. Trimming removed 5 bases at V and 2 bases at J, with 4 bases between. Germline lookup yields CDR1 SGHAT and CDR2 FQNNGV. CDR3 length: 13 amino acids. CDR3 residues: CASSATGANVLTF. DNA of the CDR3: TGTGCCAGCAGCGCCACTGGGGCCAACGTCCTGACTTTC.

This clone was seen just once. Within the sample, other DNA sequences also encode this same CDR3. CDR3 bases: TGTGCCAGCAGTTTAAAGGGGTATGAAGCTTTCTTT. It translates to CASSLKGYEAFF. The chain carries TRBV28 and TRBJ1-1, with a possible D match to TRBD1 (5 bases). V shed 2 bases and J shed 7 bases, with 8 bases lying between them. Germline V gene data show CDR1 as MDHEN and CDR2 as SYDVKM. The CDR3 length is 12 residues.

The V call is TRBV28, the J call TRBJ2-7, with TRBD1 matching over 7 bases. In germline, CDR1 is MDHEN, CDR2 SYDVKM. There are 14 residues in the CDR3. Losses at the gene ends were 4 bases for V and 5 bases for J; bases not matched to a gene: 8. The CDR3, as DNA: TGTGCCAGCAGTTCCACAGGGGTGCTGGACGAGCAGTACTTC. Encoded protein: CASSSTGVLDEQYF.

This chain joins TRBV28 and TRBJ2-7; TRBD2 matches at 11 bases. CDR3 size: 15 residues. Germline values: CDR1 MDHEN, CDR2 SYDVKM. V dropped 5 bases and J dropped 4; count of bases not matched to a gene: 7. The CDR3 bases are TGTGCCAGCAGTCGTAGCGGGAGGGCCAGATACGAGCAGTACTTC. This translates into CASSRSGRARYEQYF. The full variable domain, its missing parts supplied by reference TRBV28 and TRBJ2-7, is DVKVTQSSRYLVKRTGEKVFLECVQDMDHENMFWYRQDPGLGLRLIYFSYDVKMKEKGDIPEGYSVSREKKERFSLILESASTNQTSMYLCASSRSGRARYEQYFGPGTRLTVT.

The chain is built from TRBV28 and TRBJ2-1, with D hard to call. Trimming shortened V by 5 bases and J by 0 bases, and 14 bases separated the two germline ends. Germline CDR1 reads MDHEN; CDR2 reads SYDVKM. This CDR3 has 16 amino acids. For the CDR3, the DNA is TGTGCCAGCAGTCTCCGGAAAACTGTCTCCTACAATGAGCAGTTCTTC. Translated, it gives CASSLRKTVSYNEQFF.

The gene calls are TRBV13 and TRBJ2-4; tentative D call: TRBD1 (5 bases). The germline V gene encodes CDR1 PRHDT and CDR2 FYEKMQ (reference sequence). This CDR3 comprises 15 residues. V lost 5 bases, J lost 1 base, and 12 bases lay in between. CDR3 sequence: CASSAPGNAKNIQYF. In DNA form, the CDR3 reads TGTGCCAGCAGCGCACCAGGGAATGCCAAAAACATTCAGTACTTC.

The chain joins TRBV11-3 to TRBJ2-7; D gene unclear. V dropped 1 base and J dropped 3 bases, with 7 bases sitting between them. CDR3 size: 13 residues. CDR1 and CDR2 (germline): SGHNT, YENEEA. The CDR3 here is CASSLALGYEQYF. The CDR3 DNA is TGTGCCAGCAGCTTAGCTCTAGGCTACGAGCAGTACTTC. The whole variable domain, filled in from reference TRBV11-3 and TRBJ2-7, reads EAGVVQSPRYKIIEKKQPVAFWCNPISGHNTLYWYLQNLGQGPELLIRYENEEAVDDSQLPKDRFSAERLKGVDSTLKIQPAELGDSAVYLCASSLALGYEQYFGPGTRLTVT.

The rearrangement links TRBV28 to TRBJ2-3; 8 nucleotides agree with TRBD1. The CDR3 is 17 amino acids. CDR1 is MDHEN and CDR2 is SYDVKM in the germline V gene. V trimming: 3 bases; J trimming: 0 bases; junction bases outside the gene matches: 8. CDR3 nucleotides: TGTGCCAGCAGTTTCCAAATCCGGGACAGGAGCACAGATACGCAGTATTTT. Translated, it gives CASSFQIRDRSTDTQYF.

This clone has a single count. This chain links TRBV5-1 with TRBJ1-1; tentatively, D is TRBD1 (5 bases). Germline V gene lookup returns CDR1 SGHRS and CDR2 YFSETQ. This CDR3 spans 14 amino acids. V dropped 4 bases and J dropped 3 bases, with 13 bases sitting between them. CDR3 DNA: TGCGCCAGCAGCAAGGGACCTGCGGACACTGAAGCTTTCTTT. Translating gives CASSKGPADTEAFF. Combining the CDR3 with reference TRBV5-1 and TRBJ1-1 gives the whole variable domain KAGVTQTPRYLIKTRGQQVTLSCSPISGHRSVSWYQQTPGQGLQFLFEYFSETQRNKGNFPGRFSGRQFSNSRSEMNVSTLELGDSALYLCASSKGPADTEAFFGQGTRLTVV.

This clone was found once. V is TRBV19 and J is TRBJ2-5; D gene ambiguous. The CDR3 has 13 residues. The V gene lost 5 bases and the J gene lost 2 bases, with 9 bases spanning the gap. Germline V gives CDR1 LNHDA, CDR2 SQIVND (reference sequence). In DNA form, the CDR3 reads TGTGCCAGTAGTTCTGGGTTGCAAGAGACCCAGTACTTC. This gives the protein CASSSGLQETQYF.

The gene calls are TRBV6-1 and TRBJ1-2, with D uncertain. There are 10 residues in the CDR3. The ends were cut back, 4 bases at V and 13 bases at J, with 10 bases in the middle. Germline loops: CDR1 MNHNS, CDR2 SASEGT. CDR3 protein: CASSGGRSTF. The CDR3 DNA reads TGTGCCAGCAGTGGAGGCAGGAGCACCTTC.

The gene calls are TRBV28 and TRBJ1-4; D is undetermined. The length of the CDR3 is 13 residues. Germline CDR1 MDHEN, CDR2 SYDVKM. Trimming took 6 bases from V and 6 from J, leaving 11 bases between them. CDR3 residues: CASRTLLDEKLFF. CDR3 nucleotide sequence: TGTGCCAGCAGGACATTATTGGATGAAAAACTGTTTTTT.

Note on this clone: The same CDR3 is also encoded by other DNA sequences in this sample. The rearrangement links TRBV5-1 to TRBJ2-3; 10 nucleotides align to TRBD2. Germline lookup yields CDR1 SGHRS and CDR2 YFSETQ. The CDR3 sequence is 15 residues long. The trim removed 2 bases at V and 1 base at J, leaving 1 base unmatched. The CDR3 loop reads CASSLGTSGTDTQYF. In DNA form, the CDR3 reads TGCGCCAGCAGCTTAGGGACTAGCGGCACAGATACGCAGTATTTT.

The chain links TRBV5-1 to TRBJ1-2; 9 nucleotides align to TRBD1. From germline, CDR1 is SGHRS and CDR2 YFSETQ. The CDR3 covers 13 residues. J lost 4 bases, V lost 4 bases, and 2 bases had no gene match. In DNA form, the CDR3 reads TGCGCCAGCAGCGGGGGACAGGGCTATGGCTACACCTTC. It is translated as CASSGGQGYGYTF.

The V and J genes are TRBV7-2 and TRBJ2-5, with a tentative D call TRBD1 (7 bases). The CDR3 length is 16 residues. Trimming pared 2 bases from V and 7 bases from J, leaving 20 bases between. The germline gives CDR1 SGHTA, CDR2 FQGNSA. The CDR3 nucleotides read TGTGCCAGCAGCTTACGTTTAGCCAGGGGGGAGGTGACCCAGTACTTC. This encodes CASSLRLARGEVTQYF.

This clone was counted between two and nine times. The gene calls are TRBV28 and TRBJ2-7; no clear D gene. V was trimmed by 6 bases and J by 4 bases, leaving 7 bases between them. The CDR3 sequence is 11 residues long. Germline V CDR1 and CDR2: MDHEN, SYDVKM. The chain's CDR3 is CASSGDYEQYF. The DNA of the CDR3 is TGTGCCAGCAGCGGAGATTACGAGCAGTACTTC. The full variable domain, rest sourced from reference TRBV28 and TRBJ2-7, is DVKVTQSSRYLVKRTGEKVFLECVQDMDHENMFWYRQDPGLGLRLIYFSYDVKMKEKGDIPEGYSVSREKKERFSLILESASTNQTSMYLCASSGDYEQYFGPGTRLTVT.